This T cell receptor (beta chain) was profiled in a study of T cells in Graves' hyperthyroidism and ophthalmopathy. Study information: Peripheral blood samples were taken at initial diagnosis, prior to any treatment. Notes on the study in general: Stable hyperthyroidism and ophthalmopathy were separated using 13 V-J signatures.

The CDR3 covers 14 residues. Deletions cut 5 bases from V and 6 bases from J, with 17 bases between. From germline, CDR1 is MDHEN and CDR2 SYDVKM. Clinicians diagnosed patients from clinical symptoms, serum thyroxine and TRAb, thyroid ultrasound and orbital computed tomography. This clonotype occurred many times. Its antigen is not identified. There were TCR beta CDR3 regions amplified from RNA transcripts. TCR CDR3 underwent first-round RT-PCR with the HTBI primer set. TCRdb called the multiplex PCR reads again in MiXCR, with one record for every CDR3 protein. The sample lists some 570,000 distinct CDR3 sequences, about a sixth occurring once.

The V and J genes are TRBV28 and TRBJ2-7; possible D gene TRBD2, 5 bases. The receptor comes from a woman between 18 and 30 years old with Graves' ophthalmopathy. Sequences were obtained from blood. CDR3 sequence (DNA): TGTGCCAGCAGTCCCTCGGGGTCGGTCCGCGAGCAGTACTTC. Amino acids: CASSPSGSVREQYF.